This T cell receptor beta chain came from a study of CD8+ T cells in alopecia areata. Study summary: Scalp area affected, as a percentage, set the severity score of treated patients.

In germline, CDR1 is MNHNS, CDR2 SASEGT. V lost 5 bases and J 7 bases, leaving 17 bases between the germline ends. The CDR3 loop spans 15 amino acids. It was cDNA, reverse transcribed from extracted RNA, that served as the sequencing template. Assay: immunoSEQ multiplex PCR; the TCRdb copy retains only in-frame clones and omits some. This table holds approximately 180,000 clones, roughly 60% found once. Treatment: oral pan-JAK inhibitor, 5-10 mg twice daily. Patients with alopecia areata provided lesional scalp punch biopsies as well as peripheral blood. The clonotype originates from a human donor with alopecia areata. The sequences come from CD4+ T cells sorted from blood, collected at week 24, from a patient treated with tofacitinib. The chain recombines TRBV6-1 with TRBJ2-2; D is possibly TRBD1 (7 bases). In nucleotides, the CDR3 is TGTGCCAGCAGTTCCCGACAGGGAGGCGGCGGGGAGCTGTTTTTT. Translation: CASSSRQGGGGELFF.